Presented here are 9 T cell receptor beta chains from one specimen sequenced in a study of shared clonotypes between healthy human individuals. Generated by immunoSEQ multiplex PCR, the TCRdb table keeps only in-frame clones and is missing some. The sample includes around 500,000 clones, about 79% of them seen just once. Sequencing used PBMCs. The receptors here all came from a woman between 40 and 55 years old in good health. Some clones in this sample may be carry-over from other donors' samples.

The V gene is TRBV28, the J gene TRBJ2-7; D may match TRBD1 or TRBD2 (5 bases each). This CDR3 has 13 amino acids. The V gene's germline CDR1 is MDHEN and CDR2 SYDVKM. V was cut by 6 bases and J by 4 bases, with 13 bases left in between. CDR3 sequence reads: CASRGPGRYEQYF. Here the CDR3 DNA reads TGTGCCAGCAGGGGCCCGGGACGGTACGAGCAGTACTTC.

The table lists this clone with a few counts. The junction and the germline gene differ at one end; a read error may be behind it. J is TRBJ1-1 and V is TRBV30; perhaps TRBD1 as D (5 bases). This CDR3 has 13 residues. Germline V gene lookup returns CDR1 GTSNPN and CDR2 SVGIG (reference sequence). The CDR3 is CAWSIDSGTEVFF. The CDR3 DNA reads as TGTGCCTGGAGTATAGACAGTGGGACTGAAGTTTTCTTT.

This clone appeared a few times. The chain couples TRBV18 to TRBJ1-5; D might be TRBD1 (6 bases). Deletions cut 5 bases from V and 1 base from J, with 24 bases between. The germline V gene has CDR1 KGHSH and CDR2 LQKENI. CDR3 length equals 19 residues. The CDR3 is CASSKTPGDLKGSNQPQHF. The CDR3 DNA sequence: TGTGCCAGCTCAAAAACTCCAGGGGATCTCAAGGGGAGCAATCAGCCCCAGCATTTT. The full variable domain, in which reference TRBV18 and TRBJ1-5 provide the parts outside the CDR3, is NAGVMQNPRHLVRRRGQEARLRCSPMKGHSHVYWYRQLPEEGLKFMVYLQKENIIDESGMPKERFSAEFPKEGPSILRIQQVVRGDSAAYFCASSKTPGDLKGSNQPQHFGDGTRLSIL.

This clone appeared many times. This chain links TRBV7-9 with TRBJ1-6; possibly TRBD1 for D (6 bases). This CDR3 contains 14 residues. Germline V gene data show CDR1 as SEHNR and CDR2 as FQNEAQ (reference sequence). Trimming removed 3 bases at V and 7 bases at J, with 10 bases between. As DNA, the CDR3 is TGTGCCAGCAGCTTCGGGGGCAGAAATTCACCCCTCCACTTT. Protein product: CASSFGGRNSPLHF.

V and J are TRBV6-6 and TRBJ2-7; 7 bases agree with TRBD2. This CDR3 is 15 amino acids long. J was trimmed by 0 bases and V by 0 bases; bases with no gene match: 2. CDR1 and CDR2 from the germline V gene are MNHNY and SVGAGI (reference sequence). The CDR3 coding sequence is TGTGCCAGCAGTTACTCGCGGGAGCGCTCCTACGAGCAGTACTTC. This translates into CASSYSRERSYEQYF.

This sequence joins TRBV27 and TRBJ2-3; TRBD2 agrees at 7 bases. Losses at the gene ends were 6 bases for V and 0 bases for J; bases not matched to a gene: 18. The CDR3 is 19 amino acids. Germline assignment: CDR1 MNHEY and CDR2 SMNVEV (reference sequence). The CDR3 loop is CASSLWGTGLAVSTDTQYF. The DNA of the CDR3 is TGTGCCAGCAGCTTGTGGGGAACGGGGCTAGCGGTGAGCACAGATACGCAGTATTTT.

The chain uses TRBV7-3 and TRBJ1-2; 9 bases are a match to TRBD1. With 4 bases clipped from V and 10 bases from J, the junction kept 7 bases outside the gene matches. The length of the CDR3 is 13 residues. Germline CDR1 reads SGHTA; CDR2 reads FQGTGA. CDR3 in DNA: TGTGCCAGCAGCTGGGGACAGGGAGGTTCCTACACCTTC. Its protein is CASSWGQGGSYTF.

This chain joins TRBV2 and TRBJ2-7; 9 bases line up with TRBD1. The germline V gene encodes CDR1 SNHLY and CDR2 FYNNEI. The CDR3 sequence is 14 residues long. J was trimmed by 6 bases and V by 3 bases; bases with no gene match: 6. The CDR3 nucleotides read TGTGCCAGCAGTGAGGGGACAGGGTTCGGCGAGCAGTACTTC. Translation: CASSEGTGFGEQYF.

V and J are TRBV19 and TRBJ2-3; 11 bases fit TRBD2. Per the germline V gene, CDR1 is LNHDA and CDR2 is SQIVND (reference sequence). The CDR3 contains 15 residues. V was clipped by 4 bases and J by 1 base; unmatched bases: 1. As DNA, the CDR3 is TGTGCCAGTAGTACGACTAGCGGGGGCACAGATACGCAGTATTTT. It is translated as CASSTTSGGTDTQYF.